This entry features one T cell receptor beta chain sequence. Its target is unknown. It was with 60 Vbeta and 13 Jbeta primers that the PCR ran. Repertoires were generated with immunoSEQ multiplex PCR, while TCRdb's copy carries only in-frame clones and drops some. The sample has 160,000 or so clones, 77% seen once; the top ten hold roughly 1.4%. The entry originates in a study of cytomegalovirus exposure and HLA in healthy donors. Study results and limitations: The study recorded more than 150 TCR beta chains that were cytomegalovirus-associated. As was reported, the classifier diagnosed cytomegalovirus status with high specificity and sensitivity.

The CDR3 consists of 16 residues. Germline CDR1 reads MNHEY; CDR2 reads SMNVEV (reference sequence). The junction had 9 bases not matched to a gene; V was cut back by 6 bases and J by 1 base. Sequencing was performed on PBMCs. This chain connects TRBV27 to TRBJ2-1; TRBD2 aligns across 7 bases. This sequence was found in a woman younger than 45 in good health and CMV-seronegative. CDR3 in amino acids: CASSPRGLVSYNEQFF. Here the CDR3 DNA reads TGTGCCAGCAGCCCCCGTGGACTAGTTTCCTACAATGAGCAGTTCTTC.